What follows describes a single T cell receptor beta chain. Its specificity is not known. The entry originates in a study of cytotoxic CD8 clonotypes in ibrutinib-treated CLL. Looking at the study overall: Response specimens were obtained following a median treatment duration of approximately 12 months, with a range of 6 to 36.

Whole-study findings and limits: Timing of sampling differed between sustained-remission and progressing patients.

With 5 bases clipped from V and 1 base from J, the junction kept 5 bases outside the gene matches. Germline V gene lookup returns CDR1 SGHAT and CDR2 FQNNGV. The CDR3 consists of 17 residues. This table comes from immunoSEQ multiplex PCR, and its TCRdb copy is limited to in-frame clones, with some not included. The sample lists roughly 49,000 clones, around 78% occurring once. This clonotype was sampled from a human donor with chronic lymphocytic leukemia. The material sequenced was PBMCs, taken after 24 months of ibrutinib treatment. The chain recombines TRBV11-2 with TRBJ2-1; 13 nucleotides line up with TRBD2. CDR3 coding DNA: TGTGCCAGCAGCCGGACTAGCGGGAGTCTGTCCTACAATGAGCAGTTCTTC. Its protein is CASSRTSGSLSYNEQFF.